This T cell receptor (beta chain) was sequenced during a study of T-cell reconstitution after alpha-beta-depleted transplantation in children. Per germline, CDR1 MGHDK and CDR2 SYGVNS. The V and J ends lost 0 bases and 8 bases, in that order; junction bases with no gene match: 10. The CDR3 sequence is 16 residues long. Findings and caveats of the study: Several hundred rapidly expanded clones from non-depleted graft cells reportedly supplied alpha-beta T cells about two months post-transplant. By one year post-transplant, T-cell counts and diversity largely arose from T cells that were newly produced. The origin of high day-60 TCRbeta diversity in some patients lay in surviving recipient T cells and thymic progenitors.

There are many counts of this clonotype. No antigen is known for it. Unique molecular identifiers were incorporated into the prepared TCRbeta library. TCRdb re-called the PCR reads through MiXCR, storing one row per CDR3 protein. Seen here are about 280,000 distinct CDR3 sequences, under 14% observed once, and the top ten hold around 24%. This sequence joins TRBV25-1 and TRBJ2-1; 7 bases line up with TRBD2. The sequence derives from a male patient aged 2 to 10 who had a stem cell transplant for chronic granulomatous disease, so the T cells may come from the graft donor. This specimen was peripheral blood, taken 180 days after TCRalphabeta/CD19-depleted stem cell transplant. CDR3 amino acids: CASSEYKRGGGDEQFF. Written as DNA, the CDR3 is TGTGCCAGCAGTGAATATAAGAGGGGCGGGGGTGATGAGCAGTTCTTC.